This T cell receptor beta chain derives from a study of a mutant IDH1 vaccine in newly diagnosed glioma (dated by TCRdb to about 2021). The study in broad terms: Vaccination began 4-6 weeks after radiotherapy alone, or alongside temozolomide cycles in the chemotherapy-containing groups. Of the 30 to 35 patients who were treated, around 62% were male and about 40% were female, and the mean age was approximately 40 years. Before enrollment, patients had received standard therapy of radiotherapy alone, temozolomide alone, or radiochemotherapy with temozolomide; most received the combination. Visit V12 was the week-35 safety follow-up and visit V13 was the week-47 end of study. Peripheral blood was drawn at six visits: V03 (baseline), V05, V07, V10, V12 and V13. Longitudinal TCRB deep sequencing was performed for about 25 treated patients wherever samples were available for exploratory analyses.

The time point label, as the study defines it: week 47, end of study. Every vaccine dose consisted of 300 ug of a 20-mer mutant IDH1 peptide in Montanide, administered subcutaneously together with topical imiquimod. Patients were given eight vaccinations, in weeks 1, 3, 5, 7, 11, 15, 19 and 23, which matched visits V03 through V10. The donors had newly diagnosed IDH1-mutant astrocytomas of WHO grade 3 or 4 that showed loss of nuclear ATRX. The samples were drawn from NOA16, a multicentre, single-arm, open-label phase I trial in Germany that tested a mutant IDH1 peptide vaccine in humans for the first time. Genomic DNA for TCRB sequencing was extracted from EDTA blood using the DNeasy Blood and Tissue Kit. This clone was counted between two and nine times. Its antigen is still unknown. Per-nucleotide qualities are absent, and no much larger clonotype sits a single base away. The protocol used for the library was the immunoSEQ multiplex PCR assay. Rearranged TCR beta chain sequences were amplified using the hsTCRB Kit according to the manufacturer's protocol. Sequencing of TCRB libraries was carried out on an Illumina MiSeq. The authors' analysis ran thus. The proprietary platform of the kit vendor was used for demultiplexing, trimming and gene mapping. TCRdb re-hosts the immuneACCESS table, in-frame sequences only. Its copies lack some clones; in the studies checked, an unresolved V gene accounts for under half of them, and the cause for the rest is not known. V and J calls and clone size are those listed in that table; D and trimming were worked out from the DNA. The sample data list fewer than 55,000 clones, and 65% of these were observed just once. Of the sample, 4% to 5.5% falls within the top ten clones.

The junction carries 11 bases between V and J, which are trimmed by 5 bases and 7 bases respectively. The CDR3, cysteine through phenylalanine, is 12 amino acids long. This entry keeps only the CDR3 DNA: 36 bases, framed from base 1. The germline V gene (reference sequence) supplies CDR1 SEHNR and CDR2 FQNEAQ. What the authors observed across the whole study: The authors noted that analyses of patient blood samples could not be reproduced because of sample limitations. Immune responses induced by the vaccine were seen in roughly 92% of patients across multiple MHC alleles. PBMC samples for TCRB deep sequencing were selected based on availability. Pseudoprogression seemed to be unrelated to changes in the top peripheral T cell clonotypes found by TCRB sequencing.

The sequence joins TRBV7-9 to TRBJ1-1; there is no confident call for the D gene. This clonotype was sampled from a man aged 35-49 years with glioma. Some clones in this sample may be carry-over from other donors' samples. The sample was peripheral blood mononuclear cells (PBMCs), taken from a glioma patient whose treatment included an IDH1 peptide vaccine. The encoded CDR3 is CASSPAVGEAFF. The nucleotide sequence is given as TGTGCCAGCAGCCCGGCCGTAGGTGAAGCTTTCTTT. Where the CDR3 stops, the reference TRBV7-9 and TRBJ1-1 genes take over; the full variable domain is DTGVSQNPRHKITKRGQNVTFRCDPISEHNRLYWYRQTLGQGPEFLTYFQNEAQLEKSRLLSDRFSAERPKGSFSTLEIQRTEQGDSAMYLCASSPAVGEAFFGQGTRLTVV.